This TCR beta chain comes out of a study of CD8 T cells in ankylosing spondylitis. CDR1 is LNHDA, CDR2 SQIVND, per germline (reference sequence). The CDR3 has 16 residues. Trimming cost V 1 base and J 2 bases, with 11 bases left between them. As for this clonotype: What it binds is unknown.

A quantitative 5'-RACE method, one with molecular barcodes, was used to make TCR beta libraries. MiXCR, applied by TCRdb to the 5' RACE reads, yields one record per CDR3 protein. The sample records some 200,000 distinct CDR3 sequences, about 7% being singletons. Study observations and caveats: Disease-linked clones were reportedly significantly enriched in matched ankylosing spondylitis synovial fluid. Roughly 8 highly homologous variants formed a TCR beta motif that appeared characteristic of ankylosing spondylitis blood. In synovial fluid and blood from reactive arthritis, some motif variants were previously reported.

This chain links TRBV19 with TRBJ1-4; D uncertain. The TCR was taken from a male donor with ankylosing spondylitis. The sequenced sample consisted of blood, either unsorted or a sorted T cell fraction (not recorded which). CDR3 in amino acids: CASSIGFGATNEKLFF. The CDR3 DNA sequence: TGTGCCAGTAGTATAGGGTTCGGAGCGACTAATGAAAAACTGTTTTTT.